The TCR beta chain under discussion was sequenced for a study of cytomegalovirus exposure and HLA in healthy donors. Use of 60 Vbeta and 13 Jbeta primers characterized the PCR. Assay: immunoSEQ multiplex PCR; the TCRdb copy retains only in-frame clones and omits some. The profile covers around 200,000 clones, with roughly 80% appearing a single time and over 1.5% taken by the ten largest. Healthy bone marrow donors supplied every sample. V was clipped by 2 bases and J by 3 bases; unmatched bases: 6. Germline V lookup: CDR1 MNHNY, CDR2 SVGAGI (reference sequence). The CDR3 spans 15 residues. Sequencing was performed on PBMCs. This clonotype was obtained from a man in his fifties or sixties in good health and CMV-seronegative. The chain employs TRBV6-6 and TRBJ2-7, with 8 bases fitting TRBD1. The CDR3 DNA follows: TGTGCCAGCAGTTACCCTGGACAGGGAGTCTACGAGCAGTACTTC. Protein product: CASSYPGQGVYEQYF.